This T cell receptor (beta chain) was found in a study of T cell repertoires in cytomegalovirus infection. Turning to the study itself: A matching HLA type, together with CMV infection, was signaled by public TCR beta signatures. Notes on the study in general: HLA-C-restricted CMV clonotypes gave the most frequent clonotype in two of eight donors.

The CDR3 extends over 15 amino acids. With V trimmed by 4 bases and J by 1 base, 5 bases remained unmatched. Germline-derived CDR1 and CDR2 are SGHNT and YYREEE (reference sequence). Note on this clonotype: Its matching antigen is unknown.

TCRdb processed the reads anew with MiXCR; each CDR3 protein has one entry. The sample holds about 740,000 distinct CDR3 sequences, 35% to 40% seen once. The rearrangement joins TRBV5-4 to TRBJ2-3; 8 positions match TRBD1. The clonotype originates from a human donor in good health (CMV status not recorded). Some clones in this sample may be carry-over from other donors' samples. The sample taken for sequencing was PBMCs. The CDR3 nucleotides read TGTGCCAGCAGCGTTACAGGGGGAGGCACAGATACGCAGTATTTT. Its protein product is CASSVTGGGTDTQYF.